This T cell receptor beta chain was captured by sequencing in a study of identical twins. The study's findings and limits: Without tracking the same donors, conclusions rested on cross-sectional statistical analysis.

Every donor was a healthy Caucasian. CDR1 is MNHEY, CDR2 SVGEGT, per germline. V gave up 2 bases and J gave up 0 bases; unmatched junction bases: 15. The CDR3 has 20 amino acids. With regard to this clonotype: Its matching antigen is unknown.

TCRdb processed the 5' RACE reads anew with MiXCR; each CDR3 protein has one entry. The data hold just over 450,000 distinct CDR3 sequences, with 12% to 15% observed a single time. These records were also assigned to another study, of yellow fever vaccine responses in identical twins. In that study: Each twin's T cell response to the vaccine was reported to look partly convergent and partly personalized.

The TCR was taken from a woman aged 18-29 years in good health. Source material: CD4+ T cells sorted from blood. V gene TRBV6-2 or TRBV6-3 combines with J gene TRBJ2-3; 9 bases are shared with TRBD2. CDR3 loop: CASSYTAGTSRGASTDTQYF. CDR3 DNA sequence: TGTGCCAGCAGTTACACAGCCGGGACTAGCCGGGGAGCCAGCACAGATACGCAGTATTTT.